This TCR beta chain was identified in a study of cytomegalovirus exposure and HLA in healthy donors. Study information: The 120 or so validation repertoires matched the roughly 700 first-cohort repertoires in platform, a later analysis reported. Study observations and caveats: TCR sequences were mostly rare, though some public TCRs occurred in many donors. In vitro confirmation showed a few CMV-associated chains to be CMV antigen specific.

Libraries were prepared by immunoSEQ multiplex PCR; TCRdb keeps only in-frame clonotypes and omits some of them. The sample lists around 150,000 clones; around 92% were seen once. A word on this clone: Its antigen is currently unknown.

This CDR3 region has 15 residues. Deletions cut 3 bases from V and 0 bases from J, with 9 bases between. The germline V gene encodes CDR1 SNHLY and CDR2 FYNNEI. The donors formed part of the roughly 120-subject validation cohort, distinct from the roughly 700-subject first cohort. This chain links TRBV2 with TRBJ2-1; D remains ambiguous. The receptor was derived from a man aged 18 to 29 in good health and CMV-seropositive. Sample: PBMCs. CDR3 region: CASSDDGVSYNEQFF. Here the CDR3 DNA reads TGTGCCAGCAGTGACGACGGAGTCTCCTACAATGAGCAGTTCTTC. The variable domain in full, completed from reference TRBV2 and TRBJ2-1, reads EPEVTQTPSHQVTQMGQEVILRCVPISNHLYFYWYRQILGQKVEFLVSFYNNEISEKSEIFDDQFSVERPDGSNFTLKIRSTKLEDSAMYFCASSDDGVSYNEQFFGPGTRLTVL.